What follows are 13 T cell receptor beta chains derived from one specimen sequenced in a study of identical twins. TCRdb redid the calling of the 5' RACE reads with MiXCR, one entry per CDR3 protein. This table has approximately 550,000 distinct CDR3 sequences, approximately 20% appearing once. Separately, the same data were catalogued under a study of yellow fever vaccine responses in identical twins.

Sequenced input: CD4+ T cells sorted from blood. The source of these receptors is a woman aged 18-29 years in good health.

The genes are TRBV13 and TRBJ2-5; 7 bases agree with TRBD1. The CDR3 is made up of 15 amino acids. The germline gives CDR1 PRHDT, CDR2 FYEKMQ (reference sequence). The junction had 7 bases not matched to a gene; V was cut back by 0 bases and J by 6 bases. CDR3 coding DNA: TGTGCCAGCAGCTTAGGAGACAGGGATGTAAAGACCCAGTACTTC. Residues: CASSLGDRDVKTQYF.

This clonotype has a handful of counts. CDR3 sequence (DNA): TGTGCCAGCAGGTATCGGACAGGGTACGGAGAGACCCAGTACTTC. Translation gives CASRYRTGYGETQYF. J is TRBJ2-5 and V is TRBV12-3 or TRBV12-4; 8 bases are shared with TRBD1. CDR3 length: 15 residues. The V gene end was trimmed by 6 bases and the J gene end by 4 bases; junction bases not matched to a gene: 10.

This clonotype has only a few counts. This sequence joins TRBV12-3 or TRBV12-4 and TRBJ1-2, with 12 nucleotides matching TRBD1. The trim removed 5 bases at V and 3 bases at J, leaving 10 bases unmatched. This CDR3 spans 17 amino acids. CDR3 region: CASSRWDRGLGDYGYTF. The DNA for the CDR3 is TGTGCCAGCAGTAGATGGGACAGGGGGCTCGGGGACTATGGCTACACCTTC.

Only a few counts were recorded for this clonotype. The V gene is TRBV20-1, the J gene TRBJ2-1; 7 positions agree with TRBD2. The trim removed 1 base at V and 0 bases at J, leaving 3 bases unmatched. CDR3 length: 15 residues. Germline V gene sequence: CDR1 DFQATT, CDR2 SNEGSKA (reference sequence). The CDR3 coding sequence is TGCAGTGCTAGAGGGTCTAGCGGCTCCTACAATGAGCAGTTCTTC. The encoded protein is CSARGSSGSYNEQFF.

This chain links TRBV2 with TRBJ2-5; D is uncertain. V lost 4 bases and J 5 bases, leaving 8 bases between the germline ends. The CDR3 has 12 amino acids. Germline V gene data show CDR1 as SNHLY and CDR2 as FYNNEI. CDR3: CASSVGFETQYF. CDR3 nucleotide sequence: TGTGCCAGCAGTGTCGGCTTTGAGACCCAGTACTTC. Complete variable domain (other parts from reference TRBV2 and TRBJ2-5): EPEVTQTPSHQVTQMGQEVILRCVPISNHLYFYWYRQILGQKVEFLVSFYNNEISEKSEIFDDQFSVERPDGSNFTLKIRSTKLEDSAMYFCASSVGFETQYFGPGTRLLVL.

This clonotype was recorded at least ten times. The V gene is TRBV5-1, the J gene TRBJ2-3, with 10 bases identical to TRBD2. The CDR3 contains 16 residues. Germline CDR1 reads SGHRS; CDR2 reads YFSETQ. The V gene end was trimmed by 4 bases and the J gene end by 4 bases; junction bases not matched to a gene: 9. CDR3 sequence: CASSRASGSSADTQYF. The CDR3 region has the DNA TGCGCCAGCAGCCGGGCTAGCGGGAGTTCTGCAGATACGCAGTATTTT. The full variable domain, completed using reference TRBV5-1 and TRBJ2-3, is KAGVTQTPRYLIKTRGQQVTLSCSPISGHRSVSWYQQTPGQGLQFLFEYFSETQRNKGNFPGRFSGRQFSNSRSEMNVSTLELGDSALYLCASSRASGSSADTQYFGPGTRLTVL.

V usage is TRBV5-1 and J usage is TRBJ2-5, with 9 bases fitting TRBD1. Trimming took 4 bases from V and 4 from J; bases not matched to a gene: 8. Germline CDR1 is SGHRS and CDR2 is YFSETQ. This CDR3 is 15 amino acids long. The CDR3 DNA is TGCGCCAGCAGCCTACAGGGGGCGCAGGGAGAGACCCAGTACTTC. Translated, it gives CASSLQGAQGETQYF.

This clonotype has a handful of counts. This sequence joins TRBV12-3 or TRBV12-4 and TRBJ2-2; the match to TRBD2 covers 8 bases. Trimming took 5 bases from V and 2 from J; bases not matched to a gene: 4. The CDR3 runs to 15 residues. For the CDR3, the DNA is TGTGCCAGCAGTCTGAGCGGGGGCAACACCGGGGAGCTGTTTTTT. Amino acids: CASSLSGGNTGELFF.

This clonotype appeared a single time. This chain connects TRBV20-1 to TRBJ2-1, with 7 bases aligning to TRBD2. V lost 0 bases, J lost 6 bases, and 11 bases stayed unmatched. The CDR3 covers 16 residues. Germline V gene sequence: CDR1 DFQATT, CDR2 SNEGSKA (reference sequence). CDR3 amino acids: CSARDWGGSGLNEQFF. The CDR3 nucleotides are TGCAGTGCTAGAGATTGGGGCGGGAGTGGGCTCAATGAGCAGTTCTTC.

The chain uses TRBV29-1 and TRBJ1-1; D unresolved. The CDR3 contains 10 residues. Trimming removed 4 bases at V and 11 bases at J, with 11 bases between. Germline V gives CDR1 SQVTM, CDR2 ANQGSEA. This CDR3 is CSVVRRSAFF. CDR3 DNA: TGCAGCGTTGTAAGGAGGTCCGCTTTCTTT.

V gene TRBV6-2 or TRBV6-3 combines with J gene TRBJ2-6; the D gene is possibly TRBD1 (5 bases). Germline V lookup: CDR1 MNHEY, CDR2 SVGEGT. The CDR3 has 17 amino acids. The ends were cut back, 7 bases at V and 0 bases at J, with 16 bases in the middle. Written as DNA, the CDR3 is TGTGCCAGCAAATACAGGCCTGCTCTCTCTGGGGCCAACGTCCTGACTTTC. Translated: CASKYRPALSGANVLTF.

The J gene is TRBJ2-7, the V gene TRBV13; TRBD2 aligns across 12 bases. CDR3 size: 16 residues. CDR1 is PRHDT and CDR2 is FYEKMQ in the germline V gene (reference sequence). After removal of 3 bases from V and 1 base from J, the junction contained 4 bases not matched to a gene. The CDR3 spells CASSFLAGGVSYEQYF. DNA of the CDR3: TGTGCCAGCAGCTTTCTAGCGGGAGGGGTATCCTACGAGCAGTACTTC.

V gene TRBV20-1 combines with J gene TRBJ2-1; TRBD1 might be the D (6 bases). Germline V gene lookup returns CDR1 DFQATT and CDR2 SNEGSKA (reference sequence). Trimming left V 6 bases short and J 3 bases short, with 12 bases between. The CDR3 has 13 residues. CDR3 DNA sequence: TGCAGTGCCACCGGGACAATCTACAATGAGCAGTTCTTC. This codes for CSATGTIYNEQFF.